This TCR beta chain was recovered during a study of blood T cells in healthy people across ages. Study information: Every two T cells gave about one barcoded beta molecule via template switching. Study-wide results and limits: Diversity figures derived from one million T cells were judged to underestimate the true value. For the donors, CMV status was unknown and possibly confounded expanded clonotype changes.

As regards this clonotype: The antigen remains undetermined.

Sample-barcoded 5' priming and a J-beta primer mix drove a second PCR of roughly 7 to 11 cycles. One entry per CDR3 protein results from TCRdb running MiXCR on the 5' RACE reads. The sample includes about 770,000 distinct CDR3 sequences, around 43% of them seen just once. The CDR3 length is 17 residues. Germline V CDR1 and CDR2: SGHVS, FNYEAQ. V trimming: 4 bases; J trimming: 6 bases; junction bases outside the gene matches: 8. This sequence was found in a man aged 60-69 years in good health. The V and J genes are TRBV7-6 and TRBJ2-3; 15 nucleotides agree with TRBD2. The sample taken for sequencing was blood. The DNA for the CDR3 is TGTGCCAGCAGCTCTAGCCCTGGGACTAGCGGGGGGGATACGCAGTATTTT. It codes for CASSSSPGTSGGDTQYF. Full variable domain (missing parts from reference TRBV7-6 and TRBJ2-3): GAGVSQSPRYKVTKRGQDVALRCDPISGHVSLYWYRQALGQGPEFLTYFNYEAQQDKSGLPNDRFSAERPEGSISTLTIQRTEQRDSAMYRCASSSSPGTSGGDTQYFGPGTRLTVL.